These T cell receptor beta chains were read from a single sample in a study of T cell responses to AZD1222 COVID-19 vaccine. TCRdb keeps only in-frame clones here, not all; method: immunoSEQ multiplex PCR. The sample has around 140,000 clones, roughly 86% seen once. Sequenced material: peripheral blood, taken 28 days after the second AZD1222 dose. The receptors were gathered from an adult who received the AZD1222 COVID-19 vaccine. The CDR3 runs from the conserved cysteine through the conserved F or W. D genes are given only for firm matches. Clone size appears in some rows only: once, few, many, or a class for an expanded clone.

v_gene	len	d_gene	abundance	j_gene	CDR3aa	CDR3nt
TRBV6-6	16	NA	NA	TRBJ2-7	CASSRHGLPSSYEQYF	TGTGCCAGCAGTCGTCACGGACTACCTAGCTCCTACGAGCAGTACTTC
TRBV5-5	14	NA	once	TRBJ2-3	CASSFYGAGDTQYF	TGTGCCAGCAGCTTTTATGGGGCGGGAGATACGCAGTATTTT
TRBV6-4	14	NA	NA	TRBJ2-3	CASKPVPRGDTQYF	TGTGCCAGCAAACCCGTCCCTCGGGGGGATACGCAGTATTTT
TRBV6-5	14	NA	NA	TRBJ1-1	CASIGAGTTYEAFF	TGTGCCAGCATCGGGGCGGGGACCACCTATGAAGCTTTCTTT
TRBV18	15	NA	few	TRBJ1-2	CASSPTADKNNGYTF	TGTGCCAGCTCACCAACGGCAGACAAGAACAATGGCTACACCTTC
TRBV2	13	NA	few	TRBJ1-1	CASKQDVNTEAFF	TGTGCCAGCAAACAGGACGTGAACACTGAAGCTTTCTTT
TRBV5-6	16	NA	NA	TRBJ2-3	CASSLATGLSTDTQYF	TGTGCCAGCAGCTTGGCGACAGGCCTGAGCACAGATACGCAGTATTTT
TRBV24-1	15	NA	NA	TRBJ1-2	CASEGGEGANYGYTF	TGTGCCTCCGAAGGGGGAGAGGGCGCTAACTATGGCTACACCTTC
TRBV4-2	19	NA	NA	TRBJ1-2	CASSPWSRGLYQFNYGYTF	TGTGCCAGCAGCCCGTGGTCCCGGGGTTTATATCAGTTTAACTATGGCTACACCTTC
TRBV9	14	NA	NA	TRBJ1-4	CASSVGQTNEKLFF	TGTGCCAGCAGCGTAGGACAGACTAATGAAAAACTGTTTTTT
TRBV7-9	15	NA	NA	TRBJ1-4	CASNLLEAVGEKLFF	TGTGCCAGCAACCTCTTGGAGGCGGTGGGTGAAAAACTGTTTTTT
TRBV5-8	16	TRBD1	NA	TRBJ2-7	CASSLSPGQGASEQYF	TGTGCCAGCAGCTTGTCCCCGGGACAGGGGGCGTCTGAGCAGTACTTC
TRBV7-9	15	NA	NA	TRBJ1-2	CASSLVENSLYGYTF	TGTGCCAGCAGCTTGGTGGAGAACAGCCTCTATGGCTACACCTTC
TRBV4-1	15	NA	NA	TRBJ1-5	CASSHALVGNQPQHF	TGCGCCAGCAGCCATGCCCTAGTGGGGAATCAGCCCCAGCATTTT
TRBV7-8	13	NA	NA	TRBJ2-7	CASSLAPWDEQYF	TGTGCCAGCAGCTTAGCGCCCTGGGACGAGCAGTACTTC
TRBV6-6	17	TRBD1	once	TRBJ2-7	CASSLARGQGKTYEQYF	TGTGCCAGCAGTCTCGCAAGGGGACAGGGGAAAACCTACGAGCAGTACTTC
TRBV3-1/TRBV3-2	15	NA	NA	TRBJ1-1	CASTRGIRGDTEAFF	TGTGCCAGCACGAGGGGTATAAGGGGCGACACTGAAGCTTTCTTT
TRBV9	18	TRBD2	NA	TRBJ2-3	CASSVGASGGASTDTQYF	TGTGCCAGCAGCGTAGGGGCTAGCGGGGGGGCAAGCACAGATACGCAGTATTTT
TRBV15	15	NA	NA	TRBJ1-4	CATSRDQGSNEKLFF	TGTGCCACCAGCAGAGATCAAGGGAGTAATGAAAAACTGTTTTTT
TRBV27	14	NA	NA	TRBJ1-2	CASSPERSAYGYTF	TGTGCCAGCAGCCCGGAGCGTTCTGCCTATGGCTACACCTTC
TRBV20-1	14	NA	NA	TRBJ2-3	CSASDGRGTDTQYF	TGCAGTGCTAGTGACGGGAGAGGCACAGATACGCAGTATTTT
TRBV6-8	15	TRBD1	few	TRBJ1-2	CASSPPGQAQSGYTF	TGTGCCAGCAGCCCTCCGGGACAGGCCCAGAGTGGCTACACCTTC
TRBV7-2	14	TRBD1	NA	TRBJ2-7	CASSLGGQLYEQYF	TGTGCCAGCAGCCTTGGGGGACAGCTCTACGAGCAGTACTTC
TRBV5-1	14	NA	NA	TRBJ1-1	CASSFESLDTEAFF	TGCGCCAGCAGCTTCGAGAGTTTGGACACTGAAGCTTTCTTT
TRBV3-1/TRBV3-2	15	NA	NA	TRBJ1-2	CASSSSGTYHYGYTF	TGTGCCAGCAGCTCTTCCGGGACTTACCACTATGGCTACACCTTC
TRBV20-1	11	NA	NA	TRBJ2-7	CSAKMGLEQYF	TGCAGTGCCAAGATGGGTTTGGAGCAGTACTTC
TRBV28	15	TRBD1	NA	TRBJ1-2	CASSAHRGDNYGYTF	TGTGCCAGCAGTGCCCACAGGGGGGACAACTATGGCTACACCTTC
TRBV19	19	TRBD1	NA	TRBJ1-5	CASNGGRDRGFLVGQPQHF	TGTGCCAGTAACGGGGGCCGGGACAGGGGCTTTTTAGTAGGTCAGCCCCAGCATTTT
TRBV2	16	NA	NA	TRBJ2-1	CASSTGPLSSYNEQFF	TGTGCCAGCAGTACAGGGCCCCTGAGCTCCTACAATGAGCAGTTCTTC
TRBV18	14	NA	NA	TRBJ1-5	CASSGQTSNQPQHF	TGTGCCAGCTCAGGACAGACTAGCAATCAGCCCCAGCATTTT
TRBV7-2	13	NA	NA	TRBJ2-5	CASSLKQGDTQYF	TGTGCCAGCAGCTTAAAACAGGGTGATACCCAGTACTTC
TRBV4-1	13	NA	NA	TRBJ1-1	CASSYHRDTEAFF	TGCGCCAGCAGCTACCACAGGGACACTGAAGCTTTCTTT
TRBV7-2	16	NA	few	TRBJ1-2	CASSLTRDTLIYGYTF	TGTGCCAGCAGCTTGACCCGGGACACCTTAATTTATGGCTACACCTTC
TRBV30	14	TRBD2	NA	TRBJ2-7	CAWTLAGGPEEQYF	TGTGCCTGGACGTTAGCGGGAGGGCCTGAGGAGCAGTACTTC
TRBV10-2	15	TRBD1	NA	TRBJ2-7	CASSESQDRGYEQYF	TGCGCCAGCAGTGAAAGTCAGGACAGGGGTTACGAGCAGTACTTC
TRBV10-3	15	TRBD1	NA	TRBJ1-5	CAISEDRGHAQPQHF	TGTGCCATCAGTGAGGACAGGGGGCACGCTCAGCCCCAGCATTTT
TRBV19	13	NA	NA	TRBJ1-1	CASSIGGLTEAFF	TGTGCCAGTAGTATTGGAGGTCTGACTGAAGCTTTCTTT
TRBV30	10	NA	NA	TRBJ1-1	CASLNTEAFF	TGTGCCTCCTTGAACACTGAAGCTTTCTTT
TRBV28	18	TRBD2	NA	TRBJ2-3	CASSFSGSGGARRDTQYF	TGTGCCAGCAGTTTTTCGGGCAGCGGGGGGGCCCGCCGAGATACGCAGTATTTT
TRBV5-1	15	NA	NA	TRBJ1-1	CASSFGSLLNTEAFF	TGCGCCAGCAGCTTCGGTTCCCTCTTGAACACTGAAGCTTTCTTT
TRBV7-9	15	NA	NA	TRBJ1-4	CASSFPAEDVGKLFF	TGTGCCAGCAGCTTCCCGGCGGAGGATGTTGGAAAACTGTTTTTT
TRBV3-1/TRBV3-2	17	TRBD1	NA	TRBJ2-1	CASSQRTGAFSYNEQFF	TGTGCCAGCAGCCAAAGGACAGGGGCCTTCTCCTACAATGAGCAGTTCTTC
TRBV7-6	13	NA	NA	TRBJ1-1	CASSLEGATEAFF	TGTGCCAGCAGCTTAGAAGGGGCGACTGAAGCTTTCTTT
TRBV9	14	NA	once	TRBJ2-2	CASSASSGSGELFF	TGTGCCAGCAGCGCATCGTCTGGTAGCGGGGAGCTGTTTTTT
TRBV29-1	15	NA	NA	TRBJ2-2	CSVEQGPANTGELFF	TGCAGCGTTGAACAGGGGCCGGCGAACACCGGGGAGCTGTTTTTT
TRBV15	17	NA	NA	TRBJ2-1	CATSRDGGTNSYNEQFF	TGTGCCACCAGCAGAGATGGGGGGACAAACTCCTACAATGAGCAGTTCTTC
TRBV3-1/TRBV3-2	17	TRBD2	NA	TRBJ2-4	CASSQDWELAGLNIQYF	TGTGCCAGCAGCCAAGATTGGGAGCTAGCGGGTCTTAACATTCAGTACTTC
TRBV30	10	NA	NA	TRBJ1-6	CAWSPSPLHF	TGTGCCTGGAGCCCGTCACCCCTCCACTTT
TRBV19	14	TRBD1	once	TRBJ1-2	CASSGDRWNYGYTF	TGTGCCAGTAGTGGGGACAGGTGGAACTATGGCTACACCTTC
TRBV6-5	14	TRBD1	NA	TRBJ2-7	CASSIQGPGYEQYF	TGTGCCAGCAGTATACAGGGGCCCGGCTACGAGCAGTACTTC
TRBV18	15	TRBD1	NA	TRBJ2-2	CASSSDRGQTGELFF	TGTGCCAGCTCATCAGACAGGGGGCAGACCGGGGAGCTGTTTTTT
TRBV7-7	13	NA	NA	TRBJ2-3	CASSFTHTDTQYF	TGTGCTAGCAGCTTTACCCACACAGATACGCAGTATTTT
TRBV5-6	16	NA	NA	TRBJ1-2	CASSLGQLLANYGYTF	TGTGCCAGCAGCTTGGGCCAACTCTTAGCTAACTATGGCTACACCTTC
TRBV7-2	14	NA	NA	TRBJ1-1	CASSLAWRTTEAFF	TGTGCCAGCAGCTTAGCTTGGCGAACGACTGAAGCTTTCTTT